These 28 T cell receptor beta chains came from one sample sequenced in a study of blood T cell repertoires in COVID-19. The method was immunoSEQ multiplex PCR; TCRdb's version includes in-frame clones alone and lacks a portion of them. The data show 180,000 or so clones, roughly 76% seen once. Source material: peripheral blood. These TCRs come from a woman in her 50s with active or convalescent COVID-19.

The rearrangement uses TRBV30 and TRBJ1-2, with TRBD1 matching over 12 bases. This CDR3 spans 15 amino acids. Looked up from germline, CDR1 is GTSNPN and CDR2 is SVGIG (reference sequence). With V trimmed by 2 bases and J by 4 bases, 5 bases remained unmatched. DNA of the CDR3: TGTGCCTGGAGTTCGGGACAGGGGGCAATCTATGGCTACACCTTC. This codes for CAWSSGQGAIYGYTF.

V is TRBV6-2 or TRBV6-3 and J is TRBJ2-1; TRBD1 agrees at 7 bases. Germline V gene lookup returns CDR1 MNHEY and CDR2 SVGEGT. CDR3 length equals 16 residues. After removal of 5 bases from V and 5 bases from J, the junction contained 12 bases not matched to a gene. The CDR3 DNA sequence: TGTGCCAGCAGTAAGGGACAGTCTAGGGTTGACAATGAGCAGTTCTTC. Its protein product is CASSKGQSRVDNEQFF.

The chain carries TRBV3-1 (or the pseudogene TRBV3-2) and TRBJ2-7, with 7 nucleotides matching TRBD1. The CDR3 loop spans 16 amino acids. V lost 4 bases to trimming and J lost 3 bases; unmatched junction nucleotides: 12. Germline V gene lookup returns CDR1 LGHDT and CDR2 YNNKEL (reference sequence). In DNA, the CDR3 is TGTGCCAGCAGCCCGCCCCTAGACAGGGAACACTACGAGCAGTACTTC. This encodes CASSPPLDREHYEQYF.

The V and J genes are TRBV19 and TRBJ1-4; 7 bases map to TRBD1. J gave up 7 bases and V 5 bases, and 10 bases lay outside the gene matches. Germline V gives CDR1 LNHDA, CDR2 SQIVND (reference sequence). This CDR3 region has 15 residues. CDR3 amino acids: CASSSTTGSSEKLFF. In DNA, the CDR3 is TGTGCCAGTAGTTCAACGACAGGGTCAAGTGAAAAACTGTTTTTT.

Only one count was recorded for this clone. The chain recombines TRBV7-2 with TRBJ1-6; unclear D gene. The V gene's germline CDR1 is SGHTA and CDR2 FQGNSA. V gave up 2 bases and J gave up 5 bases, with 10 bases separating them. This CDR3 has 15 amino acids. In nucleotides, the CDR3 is TGTGCCAGCAGCTTAAGTCCGGGAAATAATTCACCCCTCCACTTT. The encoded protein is CASSLSPGNNSPLHF.

The CDR3 sequence: CASSTAGGPREQFF. The CDR3, as DNA: TGTGCCAGCAGCACGGCGGGAGGGCCACGTGAGCAGTTCTTC. The chain joins TRBV9 to TRBJ2-1; 9 bases are shared with TRBD2. This CDR3 comprises 14 residues. The germline V gene encodes CDR1 SGDLS and CDR2 YYNGEE. The V gene end was trimmed by 4 bases and the J gene end by 9 bases; junction bases not matched to a gene: 8.

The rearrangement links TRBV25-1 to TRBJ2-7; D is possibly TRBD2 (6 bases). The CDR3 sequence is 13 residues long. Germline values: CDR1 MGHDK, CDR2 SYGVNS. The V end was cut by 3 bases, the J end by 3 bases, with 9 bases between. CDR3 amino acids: CASSDYGGYEQYF. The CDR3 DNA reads TGTGCCAGCAGTGACTACGGGGGCTACGAGCAGTACTTC.

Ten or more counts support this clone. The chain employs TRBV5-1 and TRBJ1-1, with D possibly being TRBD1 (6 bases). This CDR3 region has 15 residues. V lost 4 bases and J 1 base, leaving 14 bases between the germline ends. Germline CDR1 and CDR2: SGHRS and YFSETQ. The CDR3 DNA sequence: TGCGCCAGCAGCCGGCAGGGGTTGGAGAACACTGAAGCTTTCTTT. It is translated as CASSRQGLENTEAFF.

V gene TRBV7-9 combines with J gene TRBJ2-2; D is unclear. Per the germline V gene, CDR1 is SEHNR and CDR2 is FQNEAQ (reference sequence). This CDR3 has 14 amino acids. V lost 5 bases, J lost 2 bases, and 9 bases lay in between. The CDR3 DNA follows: TGTGCCAGCAGCGTCGTCTTTAACACCGGGGAGCTGTTTTTT. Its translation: CASSVVFNTGELFF.

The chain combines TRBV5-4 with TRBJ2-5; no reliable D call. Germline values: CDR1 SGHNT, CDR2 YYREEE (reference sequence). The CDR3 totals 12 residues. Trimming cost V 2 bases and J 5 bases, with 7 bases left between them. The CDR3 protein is CASSFASETQYF. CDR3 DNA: TGTGCCAGCAGCTTCGCGTCTGAGACCCAGTACTTC.

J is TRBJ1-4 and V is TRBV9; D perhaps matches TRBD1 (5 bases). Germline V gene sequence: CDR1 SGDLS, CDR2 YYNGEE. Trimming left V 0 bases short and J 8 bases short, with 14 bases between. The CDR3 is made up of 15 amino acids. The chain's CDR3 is CASSVAAGDREKLFF. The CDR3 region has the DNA TGTGCCAGCAGCGTAGCGGCGGGGGATCGAGAAAAACTGTTTTTT.

Written as DNA, the CDR3 is TGTGCCAGTAGTACCCGACAGAAGAATTCACCCCTCCACTTT. This codes for CASSTRQKNSPLHF. V and J are TRBV19 and TRBJ1-6, with D possibly TRBD1 on 5 matching bases. This CDR3 region has 14 residues. Per the germline V gene, CDR1 is LNHDA and CDR2 is SQIVND (reference sequence). V was trimmed by 4 bases and J by 7 bases, leaving 11 bases between them. The full variable domain, rest sourced from reference TRBV19 and TRBJ1-6, is DGGITQSPKYLFRKEGQNVTLSCEQNLNHDAMYWYRQDPGQGLRLIYYSQIVNDFQKGDIAEGYSVSREKKESFPLTVTSAQKNPTAFYLCASSTRQKNSPLHFGNGTRLTVT.

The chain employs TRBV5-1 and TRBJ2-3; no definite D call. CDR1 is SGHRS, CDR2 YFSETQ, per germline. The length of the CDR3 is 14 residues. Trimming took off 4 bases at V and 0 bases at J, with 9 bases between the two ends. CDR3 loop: CASSPEKSTDTQYF. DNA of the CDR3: TGCGCCAGCAGCCCGGAGAAGAGCACAGATACGCAGTATTTT.

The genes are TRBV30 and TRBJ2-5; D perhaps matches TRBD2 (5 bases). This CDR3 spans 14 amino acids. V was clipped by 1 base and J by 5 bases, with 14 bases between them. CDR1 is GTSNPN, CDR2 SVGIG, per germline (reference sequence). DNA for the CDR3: TGTGCCTGGAGTGGAGGTCTAGCCACGGAGACCCAGTACTTC. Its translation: CAWSGGLATETQYF. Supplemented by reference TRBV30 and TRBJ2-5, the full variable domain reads SQTIHQWPATLVQPVGSPLSLECTVEGTSNPNLYWYRQAAGRGLQLLFYSVGIGQISSEVPQNLSASRPQDRQFILSSKKLLLSDSGFYLCAWSGGLATETQYFGPGTRLLVL.

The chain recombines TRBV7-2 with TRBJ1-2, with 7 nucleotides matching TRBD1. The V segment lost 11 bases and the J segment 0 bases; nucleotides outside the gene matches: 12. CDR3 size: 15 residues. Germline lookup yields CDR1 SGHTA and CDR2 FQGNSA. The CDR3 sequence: CADAIAGGSNYGYTF. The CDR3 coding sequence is TGTGCCGACGCTATCGCAGGGGGTTCTAACTATGGCTACACCTTC.

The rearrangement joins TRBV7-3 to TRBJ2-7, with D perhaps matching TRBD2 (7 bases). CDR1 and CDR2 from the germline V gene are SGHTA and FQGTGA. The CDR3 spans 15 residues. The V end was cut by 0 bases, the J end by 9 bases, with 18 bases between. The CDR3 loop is CASSLTGGAQPTQYF. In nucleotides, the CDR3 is TGTGCCAGCAGCTTAACAGGGGGGGCCCAGCCTACGCAGTACTTC.

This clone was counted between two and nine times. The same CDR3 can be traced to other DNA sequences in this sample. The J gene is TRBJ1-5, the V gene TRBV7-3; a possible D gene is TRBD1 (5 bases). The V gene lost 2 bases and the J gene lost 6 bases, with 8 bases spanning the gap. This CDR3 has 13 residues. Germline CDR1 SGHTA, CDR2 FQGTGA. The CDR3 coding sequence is TGTGCCAGCAGCTTAGGGAGGGGTCAGCCCCAGCATTTT. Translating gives CASSLGRGQPQHF.

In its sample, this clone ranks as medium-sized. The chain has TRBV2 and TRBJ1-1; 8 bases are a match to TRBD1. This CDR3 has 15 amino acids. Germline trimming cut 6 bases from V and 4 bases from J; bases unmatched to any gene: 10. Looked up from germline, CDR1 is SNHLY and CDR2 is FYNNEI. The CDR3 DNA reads TGTGCCAGCAGCCACGGACAGGGAGGGTTCACTGAAGCTTTCTTT. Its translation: CASSHGQGGFTEAFF.

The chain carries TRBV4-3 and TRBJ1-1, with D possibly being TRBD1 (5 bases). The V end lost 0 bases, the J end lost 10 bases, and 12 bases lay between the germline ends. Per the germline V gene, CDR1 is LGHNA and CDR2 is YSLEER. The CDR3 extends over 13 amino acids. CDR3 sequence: CASSQDRAVSAFF. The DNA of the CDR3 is TGCGCCAGCAGCCAAGACAGGGCAGTTTCAGCTTTCTTT.

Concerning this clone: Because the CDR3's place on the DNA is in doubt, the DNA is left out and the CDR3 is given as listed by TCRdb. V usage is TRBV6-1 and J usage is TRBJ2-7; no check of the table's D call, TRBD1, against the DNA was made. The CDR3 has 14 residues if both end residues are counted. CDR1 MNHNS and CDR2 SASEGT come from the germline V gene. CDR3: CASSSSDKAYEQYF.

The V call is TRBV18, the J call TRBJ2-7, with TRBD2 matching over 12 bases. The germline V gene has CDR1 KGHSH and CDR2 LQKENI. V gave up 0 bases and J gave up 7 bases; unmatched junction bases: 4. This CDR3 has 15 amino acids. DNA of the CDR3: TGTGCCAGCTCACCACCGGGACTAGCGGGTCATGAGCAGTACTTC. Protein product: CASSPPGLAGHEQYF.

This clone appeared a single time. CDR3 sequence (DNA): TGCAGCGTGGGACAGTTTAGCTCCTACGAGCAGTACTTC. Translation: CSVGQFSSYEQYF. The gene calls are TRBV29-1 and TRBJ2-7, with 7 bases identical to TRBD1. V shed 6 bases and J 0 bases; nucleotides not matched to a gene: 5. Germline V gene data show CDR1 as SQVTM and CDR2 as ANQGSEA. This CDR3 has 13 amino acids.

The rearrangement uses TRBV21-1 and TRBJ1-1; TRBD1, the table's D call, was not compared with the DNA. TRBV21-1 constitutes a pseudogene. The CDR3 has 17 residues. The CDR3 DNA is TGTGCCAGCAGCAAAGACCGTTTTGGGCAGGCGAACACTGAAGCTTTCTTT. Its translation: CASSKDRFGQANTEAFF.

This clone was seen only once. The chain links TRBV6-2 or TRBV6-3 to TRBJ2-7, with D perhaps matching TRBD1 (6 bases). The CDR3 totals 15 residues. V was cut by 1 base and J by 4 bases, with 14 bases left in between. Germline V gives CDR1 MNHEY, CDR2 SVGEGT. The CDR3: CASSYLRTEPYEQYF. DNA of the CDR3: TGTGCCAGCAGTTACTTGAGGACAGAGCCGTACGAGCAGTACTTC.

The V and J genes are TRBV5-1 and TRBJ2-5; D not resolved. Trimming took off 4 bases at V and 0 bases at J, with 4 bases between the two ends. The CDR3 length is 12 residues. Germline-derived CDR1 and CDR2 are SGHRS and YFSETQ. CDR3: CASSEDQETQYF. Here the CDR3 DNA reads TGCGCCAGCAGCGAGGACCAAGAGACCCAGTACTTC.

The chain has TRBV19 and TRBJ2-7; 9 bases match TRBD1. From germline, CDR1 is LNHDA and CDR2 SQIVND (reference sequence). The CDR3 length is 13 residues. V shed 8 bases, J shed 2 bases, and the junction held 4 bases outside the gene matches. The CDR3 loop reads CASRDRATYEQYF. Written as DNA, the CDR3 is TGTGCCAGTCGGGACAGGGCGACCTACGAGCAGTACTTC.

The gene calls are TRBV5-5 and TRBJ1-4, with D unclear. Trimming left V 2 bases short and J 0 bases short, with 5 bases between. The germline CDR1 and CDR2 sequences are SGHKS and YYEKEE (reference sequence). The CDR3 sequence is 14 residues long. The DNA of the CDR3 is TGTGCCAGCAGCTTAAGAGCAACTAATGAAAAACTGTTTTTT. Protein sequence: CASSLRATNEKLFF.

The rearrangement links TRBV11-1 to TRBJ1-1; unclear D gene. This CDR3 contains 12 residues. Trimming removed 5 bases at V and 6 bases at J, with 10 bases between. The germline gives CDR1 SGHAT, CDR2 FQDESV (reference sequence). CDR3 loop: CASSRDRAEAFF. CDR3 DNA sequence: TGTGCCAGCAGCCGAGACCGGGCTGAAGCTTTCTTT.